This T cell receptor beta chain was recorded in a study of early T cells in non-severe SARS-CoV-2 infection. The sample holds many counts of this clonotype. TCRdb re-called the 5' RACE reads with MiXCR, one entry per CDR3 protein. The table has 60,000 to 75,000 distinct CDR3 sequences, roughly 13% seen once; the top ten hold over 1.3%. V shed 0 bases, J shed 13 bases, and the junction held 3 bases outside the gene matches. CDR1 DFQATT and CDR2 SNEGSKA come from the germline V gene (reference sequence). There are 12 residues in the CDR3. The V gene is TRBV20-1, the J gene TRBJ2-1, with 10 bases that match TRBD2. This sequence originates from an adult who was a healthcare worker with PCR-confirmed SARS-CoV-2 infection or an uninfected control (not recorded which). Sample: whole blood, taken at baseline. Written as DNA, the CDR3 is TGCAGTGCTAGAGATTCTAGCGGGAGTCAGTTCTTC. Protein sequence: CSARDSSGSQFF.